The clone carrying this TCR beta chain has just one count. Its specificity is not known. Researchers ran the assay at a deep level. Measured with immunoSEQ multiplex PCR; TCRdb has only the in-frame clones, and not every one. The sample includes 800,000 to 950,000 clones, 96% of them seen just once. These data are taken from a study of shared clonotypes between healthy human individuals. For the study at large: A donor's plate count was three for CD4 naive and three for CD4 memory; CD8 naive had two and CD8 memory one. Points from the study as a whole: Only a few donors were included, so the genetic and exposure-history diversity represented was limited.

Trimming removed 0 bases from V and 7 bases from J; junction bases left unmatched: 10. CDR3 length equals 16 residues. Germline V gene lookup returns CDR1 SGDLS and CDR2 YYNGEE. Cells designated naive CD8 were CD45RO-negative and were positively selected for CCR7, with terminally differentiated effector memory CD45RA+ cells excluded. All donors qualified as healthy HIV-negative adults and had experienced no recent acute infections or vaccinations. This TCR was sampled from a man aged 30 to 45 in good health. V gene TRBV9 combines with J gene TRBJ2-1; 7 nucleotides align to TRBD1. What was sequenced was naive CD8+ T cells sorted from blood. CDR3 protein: CASSVVSGQSGNEQFF. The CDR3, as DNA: TGTGCCAGCAGCGTAGTTTCGGGACAGAGTGGGAATGAGCAGTTCTTC.